This TCR beta chain comes out of a study of cytomegalovirus exposure and HLA in healthy donors. Whole-study results and caveats: A few chains tied to CMV proved CMV antigen-specific in vitro.

This clone turned up a few times. The antigen is unknown. This CDR3 comprises 15 residues. Germline V CDR1 and CDR2: LNHDA, SQIVND (reference sequence). V lost 5 bases and J lost 6, with 17 bases in between. PCR was performed using 60 Vbeta and 13 Jbeta primers. Measured with immunoSEQ multiplex PCR; TCRdb has only the in-frame clones, and not every one. Among 73,000 or so clones listed, roughly 73% were seen once. The sequence derives from a woman between 35 and 50 years old in good health and CMV-seropositive. The rearrangement joins TRBV19 to TRBJ2-1; D is unresolved. Source material: PBMCs. The CDR3 reads CASSPATVRSNEQFF. The CDR3 DNA follows: TGTGCCAGTAGTCCCGCTACCGTCCGGAGCAATGAGCAGTTCTTC.